These T cell receptor beta chains were read from a single sample in a study of PD-1 blockade in classical Hodgkin lymphoma. Measured with immunoSEQ multiplex PCR; TCRdb has only the in-frame clones, and not every one. The table shows 31,000 or so clones, with 65% to 80% occurring only once. The sequenced sample was peripheral blood mononuclear cells (PBMCs), obtained before the fourth cycle of nivolumab. The receptor source for this set is a human donor with classical Hodgkin lymphoma. Both conserved end residues are part of each CDR3. The D gene is left open where the match is weak. Clone size is stated in some rows and not others, as once, few, many or a class when expanded.

d_call: TRBD1
j_call: TRBJ1-1
v_call: TRBV11-2
clone_size: large
cdr3_nt: TGTGCCAGCAGCTTAGCTCCGGGACAGGGGGCTTTCTTT
cdr3_aa: CASSLAPGQGAFF

d_call: NA
j_call: TRBJ2-5
v_call: TRBV6-5
clone_size: NA
cdr3_nt: TGTGCCAGCAGTTACTCTGTCTACCCAACCCAAGAGACCCAGTACTTC
cdr3_aa: CASSYSVYPTQETQYF

d_call: TRBD2
j_call: TRBJ2-7
v_call: TRBV7-2
clone_size: few
cdr3_nt: TGTGCCAGCAGCTCACCGGGACTAGCGGCGACCGAGCAGTACTTC
cdr3_aa: CASSSPGLAATEQYF

d_call: NA
j_call: TRBJ1-2
v_call: TRBV7-2
clone_size: NA
cdr3_nt: TGTGCCAGCAGCTTAGAGGTCCGGGTTTACTATGGCTACACCTTC
cdr3_aa: CASSLEVRVYYGYTF

d_call: NA
j_call: TRBJ2-5
v_call: TRBV6-5
clone_size: NA
cdr3_nt: TGTGCCAGCAGTGCCGTAGGCGGACGCCCAGAGACCCAGTACTTC
cdr3_aa: CASSAVGGRPETQYF

d_call: NA
j_call: TRBJ2-7
v_call: TRBV6-5
clone_size: NA
cdr3_nt: TGTGCCAGCAGTTCCCTGTGGACAGTTCCACGGGAGCAGTACTTC
cdr3_aa: CASSSLWTVPREQYF

d_call: NA
j_call: TRBJ2-3
v_call: TRBV30
clone_size: NA
cdr3_nt: TGTGCCTGGACTAGCTTTGGGGGTGTTTCAGATACGCAGTATTTT
cdr3_aa: CAWTSFGGVSDTQYF

d_call: NA
j_call: TRBJ2-5
v_call: TRBV9
clone_size: NA
cdr3_nt: TGTGCCAGCAGCGTAGGATATGAGACCCAGTACTTC
cdr3_aa: CASSVGYETQYF

d_call: TRBD1
j_call: TRBJ1-5
v_call: TRBV18
clone_size: NA
cdr3_nt: TGTGCCAGCTCACTCAATACAGGGGTTAATCAGCCCCAGCATTTT
cdr3_aa: CASSLNTGVNQPQHF

d_call: NA
j_call: TRBJ1-3
v_call: TRBV6-1
clone_size: NA
cdr3_nt: TGTGCCAGCAGTACGGGGGGAGCGGTTGGAAACACCATATATTTT
cdr3_aa: CASSTGGAVGNTIYF

d_call: TRBD1
j_call: TRBJ1-3
v_call: TRBV9
clone_size: medium-sized
cdr3_nt: TGTGCCAGCAGCGTAGGACAGGGCGGGAACACCATATATTTT
cdr3_aa: CASSVGQGGNTIYF

d_call: TRBD1
j_call: TRBJ1-4
v_call: TRBV29-1
clone_size: NA
cdr3_nt: TGCAGCGTCAGAAACAGGGGAGGGTATGAAAAACTGTTTTTT
cdr3_aa: CSVRNRGGYEKLFF

d_call: TRBD1
j_call: TRBJ1-1
v_call: TRBV11-2
clone_size: NA
cdr3_nt: TGTGCCAGCAGCTCTGTACAGGGGGCGTACACTGAAGCTTTCTTT
cdr3_aa: CASSSVQGAYTEAFF

d_call: NA
j_call: TRBJ2-1
v_call: TRBV9
clone_size: once
cdr3_nt: TGTGCCAGCAGCGAAGTAGGGGGGGCTCTTCGGGAGCAGTTCTTC
cdr3_aa: CASSEVGGALREQFF

d_call: NA
j_call: TRBJ2-5
v_call: TRBV5-8
clone_size: NA
cdr3_nt: TGTGCCAGCAGCACCCTACGTATCGAGACCCAGTACTTC
cdr3_aa: CASSTLRIETQYF

d_call: TRBD2
j_call: TRBJ2-1
v_call: TRBV9
clone_size: few
cdr3_nt: TGTGCCAGCAGCGGCCGGAGGACTAGCGGGAGAAATGAGCAGTTCTTC
cdr3_aa: CASSGRRTSGRNEQFF

d_call: TRBD1
j_call: TRBJ2-3
v_call: TRBV4-1
clone_size: NA
cdr3_nt: TGCGCCAGCAGCCTCCAGGGGGTAGGGCTACCCGAAACGCAGTATTTT
cdr3_aa: CASSLQGVGLPETQYF

d_call: NA
j_call: TRBJ2-4
v_call: TRBV4-3
clone_size: NA
cdr3_nt: TGCGCCAGCAGCCAAGACTTCAGCGGCCTAGCCAAAAACATTCAGTACTTC
cdr3_aa: CASSQDFSGLAKNIQYF

d_call: NA
j_call: TRBJ1-1
v_call: TRBV20-1
clone_size: NA
cdr3_nt: TGCAGTGCTTTTTTAGCCGCTGAAGCTTTCTTT
cdr3_aa: CSAFLAAEAFF

d_call: NA
j_call: TRBJ1-2
v_call: TRBV18
clone_size: NA
cdr3_nt: TGTGCCAGCTCACGAACGACGCCACCCCCTGTTAACTATGGCTACACCTTC
cdr3_aa: CASSRTTPPPVNYGYTF

d_call: TRBD1
j_call: TRBJ2-7
v_call: TRBV10-3
clone_size: few
cdr3_nt: TGTGCCATCAGTCTAACAGGGGGAGACTACGAGCAGTACTTC
cdr3_aa: CAISLTGGDYEQYF

d_call: TRBD2
j_call: TRBJ2-1
v_call: TRBV6-1
clone_size: once
cdr3_nt: TGTGCCAGCAGTGGGACTAGCCCGAGCTCCTACAATGAGCAGTTCTTC
cdr3_aa: CASSGTSPSSYNEQFF

d_call: NA
j_call: TRBJ2-7
v_call: TRBV27
clone_size: NA
cdr3_nt: TGTGCCACCAAAAAACTCTCGACAGTATACGAGCAGTACTTC
cdr3_aa: CATKKLSTVYEQYF

d_call: NA
j_call: TRBJ2-7
v_call: TRBV7-7
clone_size: NA
cdr3_nt: TGTGCTAGCAGCTTAGAGGGGGGGTACGAGCAGTACTTC
cdr3_aa: CASSLEGGYEQYF

d_call: TRBD1
j_call: TRBJ2-3
v_call: TRBV5-4
clone_size: NA
cdr3_nt: TGTGCCAGCAGCTGGAACAGGGGATCGACAGATACGCAGTATTTT
cdr3_aa: CASSWNRGSTDTQYF

d_call: NA
j_call: TRBJ1-2
v_call: TRBV28
clone_size: NA
cdr3_nt: TGTGCCAGCGCACCATTGAGCGGGGGCTACACCTTC
cdr3_aa: CASAPLSGGYTF